This TCR beta chain was obtained from a study of CD8 T cells in ankylosing spondylitis. TCRdb redid the calling of the 5' RACE reads with MiXCR, one entry per CDR3 protein. Here the sample spans 250,000 to 350,000 distinct CDR3 sequences, around 21% being singletons. There are 18 residues in the CDR3. With 6 bases clipped from V and 1 base from J, the junction kept 12 bases outside the gene matches. Germline V gene lookup returns CDR1 DFQATT and CDR2 SNEGSKA (reference sequence). The receptor's source is a female donor with ankylosing spondylitis or in good health (not recorded which). The sequencing input was blood, either unsorted or a sorted T cell fraction (not recorded which). This chain links TRBV20-1 with TRBJ2-1; 13 bases match TRBD2. The CDR3 protein is CSATPRGLAGLSYNEQFF. DNA for the CDR3: TGCAGTGCCACCCCGAGGGGACTAGCGGGATTATCCTACAATGAGCAGTTCTTC.